This is a list of T cell receptor beta chains from one sample in a study of human T cells and chemical hapten exposure. MiXCR was run by TCRdb on the RACE reads, yielding one entry per CDR3 protein. The table shows 350,000 to 400,000 distinct CDR3 sequences, with approximately 5% occurring only once. Sequences were derived from whole blood, sampled in connection with sensitization to the hapten diphenylcyclopropenone (DPC). The receptors come from a woman between 45 and 60 years old with alopecia areata. Some clones in this sample may be carry-over from other donors' samples. The CDR3 runs from the conserved cysteine through the conserved F or W. Each record gives: clone size, V gene, D gene, J gene, CDR3 DNA, CDR3 protein. A D gene is named only where the DNA matches it firmly. Size is omitted from some rows. Given values are once, few, many or a class for expanded clones.

many	TRBV29-1	-	TRBJ2-5	TGCAGCGTTTCAGGGGCAGAGACCCTGTACTTC	CSVSGAETLYF
many	TRBV11-2	TRBD2	TRBJ2-5	TGTGCCAGCAGCTCTCGGACTGAACCAGCGGGGGTTACGTACCAAGAGACCCAGTACTTC	CASSSRTEPAGVTYQETQYF
-	TRBV3-1	TRBD1	TRBJ1-5	TGTGCCAGCAGCCAAGATATCGGACAGGGGGCAAATCAGCCCCAGCATTTT	CASSQDIGQGANQPQHF
-	TRBV5-1	-	TRBJ2-7	TGCGCCAGCTCCCGTTCGACTGACTCCTACGAGCAGTACTTC	CASSRSTDSYEQYF
few	TRBV29-1	TRBD1	TRBJ1-2	TGCAGCGTCCCCACAGGGGCGGGGGGCTACACCTTC	CSVPTGAGGYTF
few	TRBV6-5	TRBD2	TRBJ2-2	TGTGCCAGCAGTTCGAGCGGGGGGGTCGGGGAGCTGTTTTTT	CASSSSGGVGELFF
many	TRBV19	-	TRBJ2-7	TGTGCCAGTAGTATACTTCCAGGATACGAGCAGTACTTC	CASSILPGYEQYF
many	TRBV29-1	TRBD2	TRBJ2-3	TGCAGCGTTGCGGCGGGAGGCACAGATACGCAGTATTTT	CSVAAGGTDTQYF
-	TRBV12-3/TRBV12-4	-	TRBJ2-1	TGTGCCAGCAGTTCCCACTCGGGATCCTACAATGAGCAGTTCTTC	CASSSHSGSYNEQFF
many	TRBV7-2	-	TRBJ2-7	TGTGCCAGCAGTCTTGGGCGGGACAGTTACTCCTACGAGCAGTACTTC	CASSLGRDSYSYEQYF
-	TRBV27	TRBD1	TRBJ2-1	TGTGCCAGCAGTCTCGGGACAGGGGTATACAATGAGCAGTTCTTC	CASSLGTGVYNEQFF
-	TRBV5-5	TRBD1	TRBJ1-6	TGTGCCAGCAGGCTGGGGACAGCGCGAAATTCACCCCTCCACTTT	CASRLGTARNSPLHF
many	TRBV28	-	TRBJ2-7	TGTGCCAGCAACCCACAGGGAACCCCGTACGAGCAGTACTTC	CASNPQGTPYEQYF
many	TRBV27	-	TRBJ2-3	TGTGCCAGCACCAGGGGAGATACGCAGTATTTT	CASTRGDTQYF
-	TRBV27	TRBD1	TRBJ1-6	TGTGCCAGCAGCCAAACCGGACAGGGGGGTTGGTCACCCCTCCACTTT	CASSQTGQGGWSPLHF
many	TRBV6-6	-	TRBJ1-4	TGTGCCAGCACAACAGGTTTAGGGAATGAAAAACTGTTTTTT	CASTTGLGNEKLFF